The source of this T cell receptor beta chain is a study of cytomegalovirus exposure and HLA in healthy donors. Study details: There were tens of millions of unique TCRs (from HLA-typed donors) in an early data release.

PCR amplification relied on 60 Vbeta primers (plus 13 Jbeta primers). Clones were sequenced by immunoSEQ multiplex PCR, and TCRdb holds only the in-frame ones, with some missing. Among about 170,000 clones listed, about 85% were seen once. Study-level points and caveats: DRB1 had the most TCR associations and HLA-C the fewest, a later analysis found, with rates varying by HLA locus.

Germline CDR1 SGHTA, CDR2 FQGTGA. The CDR3 runs to 16 residues. V was clipped by 0 bases and J by 0 bases; unmatched bases: 0. Remarks on this clone: Its antigen is unidentified.

The genes are TRBV7-3 and TRBJ2-1, with 9 bases aligning to TRBD2. The sequencing input was PBMCs. The receptor's source is a woman in her fifties or sixties in good health and CMV-seropositive. The CDR3 here is CASSLTTSGSYNEQFF. CDR3 nucleotides: TGTGCCAGCAGCTTAACGACTAGCGGCTCCTACAATGAGCAGTTCTTC.